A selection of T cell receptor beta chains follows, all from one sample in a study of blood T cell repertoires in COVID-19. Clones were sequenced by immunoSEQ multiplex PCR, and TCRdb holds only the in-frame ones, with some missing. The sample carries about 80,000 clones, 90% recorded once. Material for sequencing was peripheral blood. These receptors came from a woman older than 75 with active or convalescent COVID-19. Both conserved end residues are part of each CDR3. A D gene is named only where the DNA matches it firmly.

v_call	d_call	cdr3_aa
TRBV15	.	CATSRAGGSNTEAFF
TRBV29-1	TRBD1	CSVTGLGTNEKLFF
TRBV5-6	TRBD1	CASSLRQGFSPLHF
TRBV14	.	CASSQDPLGVQAYNEQFF
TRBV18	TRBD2	CASSPPSGSYEQYF
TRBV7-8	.	CASSLGQNYGYTF
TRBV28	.	CASSYRTATNEKLFF
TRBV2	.	CASRDREFDYEQYF
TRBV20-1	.	CSAGQLEKLFF
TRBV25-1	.	CASSDTIGATYNEQFF
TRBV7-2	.	CASSLAKREQFF
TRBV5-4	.	CASSVTGSDEKLFF
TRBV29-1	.	CSVEDQAGVVF
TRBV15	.	CATSRVPGSSGYTF
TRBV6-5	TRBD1	CASRGTGNTGELFF
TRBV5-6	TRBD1	CASSLGQAATNEKLFF
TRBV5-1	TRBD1	CASSQTGQETQYF